This T cell receptor (beta chain) derives from a study of cytomegalovirus exposure and HLA in healthy donors. Overall study findings and caveats: A subsequent analysis found that TCR clusters from the first cohort also tended to co-occur in the 90 to 150 validation repertoires, with 90% to 95% of cluster scores above 0. Researchers reported that a few CMV-associated chains were confirmed in vitro as CMV antigen-specific.

Germline CDR1 and CDR2: SGHRS and YFSETQ. V gave up 0 bases and J gave up 0 bases, with 9 bases separating them. The CDR3 runs 16 residues. Worth noting for this clone: Its antigen is still unknown.

The table came from immunoSEQ multiplex PCR; TCRdb's copy has only in-frame clones and leaves some out. The data contain some 150,000 clones, 86% of them seen just once; the ten biggest clones take up about 1.9%. The source material was PBMCs. The sequence was obtained from a human donor in good health. V and J are TRBV5-1 and TRBJ1-4, with D possibly TRBD1 on 6 matching bases. CDR3 loop: CASSLGGGATNEKLFF. CDR3 DNA: TGCGCCAGCAGCTTGGGGGGGGGCGCAACTAATGAAAAACTGTTTTTT.